Listed below are T cell receptor beta chains from one sample, sequenced in a study of CD8+CD57+ T cells in acquired aplastic anemia. Each CDR3 protein gets one entry after TCRdb re-called the reads with MiXCR. Of approximately 300,000 distinct CDR3 sequences in the sample, 56% are singletons; the top ten hold 1% to 1.5%. The specimen was sorted CD4+, CD8+, or CD8+CD57+ T cells (not recorded which) from PBMCs. The receptors stem from a human donor with aplastic anemia. Both conserved end residues are part of each CDR3. The order of the fields is V gene, clone size, J gene, D gene, CDR3 protein, CDR3 DNA. The D gene is left open where the match is weak. Clone size is stated in some rows and not others, as once, few, many or a class when expanded.

TRBV25-1,-,TRBJ1-4,-,CASSYRGGRNEKLFF,TGTGCCAGCAGTTACCGAGGGGGTAGGAATGAAAAACTGTTTTTT
TRBV9,-,TRBJ2-7,TRBD1,CASSRDIQGFDEQYF,TGTGCCAGCAGCAGGGACATACAGGGGTTTGACGAGCAGTACTTC
TRBV2,-,TRBJ1-2,-,CASSEAQGSYGYTF,TGTGCCAGCAGTGAGGCCCAGGGCAGCTATGGCTACACCTTC
TRBV7-3,-,TRBJ2-7,-,CASSPPTGEQYF,TGTGCCAGCAGCCCGCCTACCGGGGAGCAGTACTTC
TRBV2,-,TRBJ2-1,-,CASGSRGDTEAFF,TGTGCCAGCGGTTCCAGGGGGGACACTGAAGCTTTCTTC
TRBV12-3/TRBV12-4,many,TRBJ1-3,TRBD1,CASSPGQLNTIYF,TGTGCCAGCAGTCCGGGACAGCTAAACACCATATATTTT
TRBV4-1,-,TRBJ1-2,TRBD1,CASSTGEGGYTF,TGCGCCAGCAGCACAGGGGAGGGTGGCTACACCTTC
TRBV7-3,-,TRBJ2-7,TRBD2,CASSLQLAGEQYF,TGTGCCAGCAGCCTCCAACTAGCGGGAGAGCAGTACTTC
TRBV2,-,TRBJ1-2,-,CASSNTGWDGYTF,TGTGCCAGCAGTAATACAGGGTGGGATGGCTACACCTTC
TRBV2,-,TRBJ2-7,TRBD1,CASSWGTGIEQYF,TGTGCCAGCAGCTGGGGGACAGGGATCGAGCAGTACTTC
TRBV20-1,-,TRBJ1-5,-,CSARPGLAAYNEPQHF,TGCAGTGCTAGACCGGGACTAGCGGCGTACAATGAGCCCCAGCATTTT
TRBV5-1,-,TRBJ2-7,-,CASSSGSRWAEQYF,TGCGCCAGCAGCTCGGGCTCCAGGTGGGCCGAGCAGTACTTC
TRBV20-1,-,TRBJ2-3,-,CSARLGADTQYF,TGCAGTGCTAGGCTCGGGGCAGATACGCAGTATTTT
TRBV19,many,TRBJ2-1,-,CASSMQLSSYNEQFF,TGTGCCAGTAGTATGCAGCTGAGCTCCTACAATGAGCAGTTCTTC
TRBV20-1,-,TRBJ2-7,-,CSAQDGTSSYEQYF,TGCAGTGCCCAGGACGGAACGAGCTCCTACGAGCAGTACTTC
TRBV6-5,many,TRBJ2-2,-,CASTRWVGDDTGELFF,TGTGCCAGCACCAGATGGGTGGGGGACGACACCGGGGAGCTGTTTTTT
TRBV24-1,-,TRBJ2-5,TRBD2,CAIRSSGEETQYF,TGTGCCATCAGATCTAGCGGAGAAGAGACCCAGTACTTC
TRBV10-2,-,TRBJ1-1,-,CASSESLEYGRGTEAFF,TGCGCCAGCAGTGAGTCGTTGGAATACGGTAGGGGCACTGAAGCTTTCTTT
TRBV5-5,-,TRBJ1-2,-,CASSALNNYGYTF,TGTGCCAGCAGCGCACTGAATAACTATGGCTACACCTTC
TRBV7-6,few,TRBJ1-6,TRBD1,CASSLEGRGNSPLHF,TGTGCCAGCAGCTTAGAAGGCAGGGGGAATTCACCCCTCCACTTT
TRBV7-2,-,TRBJ2-7,TRBD1,CASSPWTGDYEQYF,TGTGCCAGCAGCCCCTGGACAGGGGACTACGAGCAGTACTTC
TRBV11-2,-,TRBJ1-4,-,CASSETPGIGLFF,TGTGCCAGCAGCGAGACCCCTGGGATCGGACTGTTTTTT
TRBV2,-,TRBJ1-5,-,CASSFMLGQPQHF,TGTGCCAGCAGCTTCATGTTAGGACAGCCCCAGCATTTT
TRBV2,-,TRBJ1-1,TRBD1,CASSDGRGLTNTEAFF,TGTGCCAGCAGTGACGGTAGGGGGCTTACGAACACTGAAGCTTTCTTT
TRBV10-2,-,TRBJ2-2,TRBD2,CASSERLANGELFF,TGCGCCAGCAGTGAGCGACTAGCGAACGGGGAGCTGTTTTTT
TRBV20-1,-,TRBJ2-3,TRBD2,CSAPRTSGSERDTQYF,TGCAGTGCCCCGCGGACTAGCGGGAGTGAAAGAGATACGCAGTATTTT
TRBV12-3/TRBV12-4,many,TRBJ2-5,TRBD1,CASSPRTGGAVETQYF,TGTGCCAGCAGTCCCCGGACAGGGGGTGCGGTAGAGACCCAGTACTTC
TRBV9,-,TRBJ2-2,-,CASSVHLWWGRTGELFF,TGTGCCAGCAGCGTACATCTCTGGTGGGGGCGCACCGGGGAGCTGTTTTTT
TRBV11-2,many,TRBJ2-5,-,CASSQGAGEAQYF,TGTGCCAGCAGCCAGGGGGCGGGGGAGGCCCAGTACTTC
TRBV7-3,-,TRBJ2-1,-,CASSASSSYNEQFF,TGTGCCAGCAGCGCCAGTAGCTCCTACAATGAGCAGTTCTTC
TRBV24-1,once,TRBJ2-3,-,CATSRQAEKTQYF,TGTGCCACCAGCCGACAGGCGGAAAAGACGCAGTATTTT
TRBV20-1,-,TRBJ2-1,-,CSAPRRGEAYNEQFF,TGCAGTGCTCCGCGTCGTGGGGAGGCCTACAATGAGCAGTTCTTC
TRBV20-1,once,TRBJ2-7,-,CSAGGQSSYEQYF,TGCAGTGCTGGCGGACAGTCCTCCTACGAGCAGTACTTC
TRBV20-1,-,TRBJ2-2,-,CSASPGANTGELFF,TGCAGTGCTAGCCCAGGGGCGAACACCGGGGAGCTGTTTTTT
TRBV15,once,TRBJ1-4,-,CATSRVDPTNEKLFF,TGTGCCACCAGCAGAGTCGACCCAACTAATGAAAAACTGTTTTTT
TRBV19,-,TRBJ2-7,TRBD2,CASSVGGSVYEQYF,TGTGCCAGTAGTGTTGGCGGGAGTGTCTACGAGCAGTACTTC
TRBV29-1,-,TRBJ1-3,TRBD1,CSVQGARRNTIYF,TGCAGCGTACAGGGGGCGCGAAGAAACACCATATATTTT
TRBV19,-,TRBJ2-5,TRBD2,CASSSAKLAGDETQYF,TGTGCCAGCAGCTCCGCCAAACTAGCGGGAGATGAGACCCAGTACTTC